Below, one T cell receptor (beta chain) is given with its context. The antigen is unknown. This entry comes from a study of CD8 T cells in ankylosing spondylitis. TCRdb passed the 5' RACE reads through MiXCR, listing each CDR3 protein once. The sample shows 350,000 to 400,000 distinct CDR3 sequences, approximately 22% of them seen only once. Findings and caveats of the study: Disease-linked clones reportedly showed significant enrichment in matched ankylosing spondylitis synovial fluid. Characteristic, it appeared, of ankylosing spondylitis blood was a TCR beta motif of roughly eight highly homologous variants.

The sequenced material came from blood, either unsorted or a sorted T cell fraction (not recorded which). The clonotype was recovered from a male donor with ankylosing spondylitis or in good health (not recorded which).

The chain's CDR3 is CASSYSEKDEQYF. CDR3 nucleotide sequence: TGTGCCAGCAGTTACTCTGAAAAGGACGAGCAGTACTTC. The V call is TRBV6-5, the J call TRBJ2-7; D is unclear. CDR1 MNHEY and CDR2 SVGAGI come from the germline V gene. Trimming took off 0 bases at V and 5 bases at J, with 8 bases between the two ends. This CDR3 spans 13 amino acids.